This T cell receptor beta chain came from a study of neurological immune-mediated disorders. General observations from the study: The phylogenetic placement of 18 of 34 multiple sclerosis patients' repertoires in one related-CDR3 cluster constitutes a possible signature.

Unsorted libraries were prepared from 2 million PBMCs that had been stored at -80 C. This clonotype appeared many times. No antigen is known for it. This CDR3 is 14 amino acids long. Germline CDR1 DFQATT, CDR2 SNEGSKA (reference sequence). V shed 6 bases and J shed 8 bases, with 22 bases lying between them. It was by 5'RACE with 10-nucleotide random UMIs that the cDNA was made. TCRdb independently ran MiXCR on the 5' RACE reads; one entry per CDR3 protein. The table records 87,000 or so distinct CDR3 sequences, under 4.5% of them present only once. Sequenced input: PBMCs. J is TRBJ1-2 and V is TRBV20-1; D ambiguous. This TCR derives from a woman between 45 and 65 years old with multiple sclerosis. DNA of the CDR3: TGCAGTGCGTACGGGCTTGAATTTACTCGGGGCTACACCTTC. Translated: CSAYGLEFTRGYTF.